Below are 14 T cell receptor beta chains sequenced from a single sample in a study of vaccination effects on CD4 cells after COVID-19. The antigens for these receptors are not known. Libraries were prepared by immunoSEQ multiplex PCR; TCRdb keeps only in-frame clonotypes and omits some of them. The sample lists over 50,000 clones; around four fifths were seen once. Sequencing in the ViraFEST assay came after antigen-specific CD4+ T cells had been expanded with viral peptide pools, which were used to stimulate PBMC. Once cultured for around 11 days, the cells underwent separation to obtain CD4+ T cells. Each participant was given two doses of one vaccine (BNT162b2 or mRNA-1273). The source was CD4+ T cells from PBMCs cultured with HCoV-229E spike peptides, collected after COVID-19 vaccination. These TCRs come from a human donor who received a COVID-19 vaccine.

The chain links TRBV3-1 (or the pseudogene TRBV3-2) to TRBJ2-1; unclear D gene. The CDR3 extends over 16 amino acids. CDR1 and CDR2 (germline): LGHDT, YNNKEL (reference sequence). Trimming left V 2 bases short and J 5 bases short, with 16 bases between. The CDR3 sequence: CASSQSATVVNNEQFF. The CDR3 DNA reads as TGTGCCAGCAGCCAATCGGCCACCGTGGTTAACAATGAGCAGTTCTTC.

This clone came up a few times. This chain uses TRBV5-1 with TRBJ2-1, with TRBD2 matching over 12 bases. V shed 4 bases, J shed 7 bases, and the junction held 6 bases outside the gene matches. The CDR3 consists of 15 residues. CDR1 is SGHRS, CDR2 YFSETQ, per germline. The DNA of the CDR3 is TGCGCCAGCAGCAATCTAGCGGGGGGGCTTAATGAGCAGTTCTTC. It is translated as CASSNLAGGLNEQFF.

This clone has only one observation. The J gene is TRBJ2-1, the V gene TRBV5-1; 10 positions agree with TRBD1. J was trimmed by 5 bases and V by 5 bases; bases with no gene match: 7. CDR1 is SGHRS, CDR2 YFSETQ, per germline. The CDR3 loop spans 15 amino acids. CDR3 amino acids: CASRVGTGAHNEQFF. CDR3 bases: TGCGCCAGCAGGGTCGGGACAGGGGCCCACAATGAGCAGTTCTTC. Looking up the rest from reference TRBV5-1 and TRBJ2-1 gives the full variable domain: KAGVTQTPRYLIKTRGQQVTLSCSPISGHRSVSWYQQTPGQGLQFLFEYFSETQRNKGNFPGRFSGRQFSNSRSEMNVSTLELGDSALYLCASRVGTGAHNEQFFGPGTRLTVL.

This sequence joins TRBV2 and TRBJ2-2; no firm D call. The ends were cut back, 2 bases at V and 1 base at J, with 8 bases in the middle. This CDR3 contains 15 residues. From germline, CDR1 is SNHLY and CDR2 FYNNEI. The CDR3 bases are TGTGCCAGCAGTGAAAGCACCATGAACACCGGGGAGCTGTTTTTT. This sequence encodes CASSESTMNTGELFF.

This clone turned up a few times. The chain couples TRBV27 to TRBJ2-1; no firm D call. V lost 6 bases, J lost 3 bases, and 21 bases lay in between. Germline V lookup: CDR1 MNHEY, CDR2 SMNVEV (reference sequence). The CDR3 runs to 17 residues. The CDR3, as DNA: TGTGCCAGCAGCCTACAGCGACACACCCTTTACTACAATGAGCAGTTCTTC. Protein: CASSLQRHTLYYNEQFF.

This clone turned up a few times. This chain uses TRBV18 with TRBJ1-6; D not resolved. CDR3 length: 14 amino acids. Per the germline V gene, CDR1 is KGHSH and CDR2 is LQKENI. Trimming left V 2 bases short and J 5 bases short, with 7 bases between. The CDR3 sequence: CASSPLGNNSPLHF. The CDR3 DNA sequence: TGTGCCAGCTCACCATTGGGAAATAATTCACCCCTCCACTTT.

This chain links TRBV4-3 with TRBJ1-2; TRBD1 matches 7 bases. The CDR3 covers 15 residues. V lost 0 bases, J lost 4 bases, and 5 bases stayed unmatched. Germline V gives CDR1 LGHNA, CDR2 YSLEER. CDR3 in DNA: TGCGCCAGCAGCCAAGATATAGGGGGCGGCTATGGCTACACCTTC. It encodes CASSQDIGGGYGYTF.

The V gene is TRBV5-4, the J gene TRBJ2-6; 8 nucleotides match TRBD1. CDR1 is SGHNT and CDR2 is YYREEE in the germline V gene (reference sequence). Germline trimming cut 4 bases from V and 2 bases from J; bases unmatched to any gene: 8. This CDR3 is built from 17 residues. The CDR3 region is CASSGQGYVAGANVLTF. The CDR3, as DNA: TGTGCCAGCAGCGGACAGGGTTATGTTGCTGGGGCCAACGTCCTGACTTTC.

CDR3 sequence (DNA): TGCGCCAGCAGCCAGCGAGGACCGGGACAGGGAGATAATCAGCCCCAGCATTTT. The encoded protein is CASSQRGPGQGDNQPQHF. This rearrangement joins TRBV4-3 to TRBJ1-5; 9 nucleotides agree with TRBD1. The V gene's germline CDR1 is LGHNA and CDR2 YSLEER. This CDR3 has 18 amino acids. V was clipped by 3 bases and J by 4 bases; unmatched bases: 13.

The chain links TRBV20-1 to TRBJ1-2; 8 nucleotides agree with TRBD1. V was clipped by 3 bases and J by 8 bases; unmatched bases: 11. This CDR3 region has 14 residues. Germline V gene lookup returns CDR1 DFQATT and CDR2 SNEGSKA (reference sequence). CDR3: CSASRSQGAAGYTF. The CDR3 DNA reads as TGCAGTGCTAGTCGTTCCCAGGGGGCGGCGGGCTACACCTTC.

The chain employs TRBV6-5 and TRBJ1-2; weak D call: TRBD1 (5 bases). This CDR3 is 15 amino acids long. Trimming pared 2 bases from V and 6 bases from J, leaving 16 bases between. CDR1 and CDR2 (germline): MNHEY, SVGAGI. The CDR3 spells CASSYPPVGAHGYTF. CDR3 in DNA: TGTGCCAGCAGTTACCCTCCCGTAGGGGCCCATGGCTACACCTTC.

The chain carries TRBV5-1 and TRBJ2-7; unclear D gene. The V and J ends lost 4 bases and 3 bases respectively, with 11 bases between them. Germline CDR1 SGHRS, CDR2 YFSETQ. The CDR3 is made up of 13 amino acids. The chain's CDR3 is CASSPEPGYEQYV. CDR3 bases: TGCGCCAGCAGCCCCGAGCCCGGCTACGAGCAGTACGTC.

The CDR3 coding sequence is TGTGCCAGCAGTTCAACAGGGGACCATGGCTACACCTTC. Amino acid sequence: CASSSTGDHGYTF. The V call is TRBV28, the J call TRBJ1-2, with 7 bases that match TRBD1. Germline V lookup: CDR1 MDHEN, CDR2 SYDVKM. The CDR3 is 13 amino acids. The ends lost 4 bases at V and 6 bases at J; junction bases unmatched: 5.

The rearrangement uses TRBV19 and TRBJ1-4; the match to TRBD1 covers 10 bases. This CDR3 region has 15 residues. Germline V lookup: CDR1 LNHDA, CDR2 SQIVND (reference sequence). V lost 5 bases to trimming and J lost 8 bases; unmatched junction nucleotides: 8. The CDR3 protein is CASSRNGQGEEKLFF. CDR3 bases: TGTGCCAGTAGTCGCAACGGACAGGGGGAAGAAAAACTGTTTTTT.